A single sample gave rise to the 6 T cell receptor beta chains below, sequenced in a study of control samples from healthy donors and cancer patients. Profiled with immunoSEQ multiplex PCR; TCRdb holds only in-frame clones, not every one. Of around 180,000 clones listed, around 88% are singletons. The sequenced sample consisted of blood. The receptors derive from a woman in her thirties in good health.

CDR3 nucleotides: TGTGCCAGCAGCTTAGAGCCGGGGAGGGAGACCCAGTACTTC. This translates into CASSLEPGRETQYF. V gene TRBV11-2 combines with J gene TRBJ2-5, with D tentatively TRBD2 (6 bases). V dropped 0 bases and J dropped 5 bases, with 10 bases sitting between them. There are 14 residues in the CDR3. Germline values: CDR1 SGHAT, CDR2 FQNNGV. The full variable domain, its missing parts supplied by reference TRBV11-2 and TRBJ2-5, is EAGVAQSPRYKIIEKRQSVAFWCNPISGHATLYWYQQILGQGPKLLIQFQNNGVVDDSQLPKDRFSAERLKGVDSTLKIQPAKLEDSAVYLCASSLEPGRETQYFGPGTRLLVL.

This chain links TRBV4-1 with TRBJ2-4; D possibly corresponds to TRBD2 (6 bases). The germline CDR1 and CDR2 sequences are MGHRA and YSYEKL. Trimming shortened V by 1 base and J by 6 bases, and 16 bases separated the two germline ends. This CDR3 is 16 amino acids long. The CDR3 coding sequence is TGCGCCAGCAGCCAAGGTATGGGGGGAATCGTAAACATTCAGTACTTC. Protein sequence: CASSQGMGGIVNIQYF.

The chain joins TRBV5-4 to TRBJ2-1; no definite D call. Germline CDR1 and CDR2: SGHNT and YYREEE (reference sequence). This CDR3 spans 13 amino acids. Between the trimmed V and J ends, which lost 0 bases and 5 bases, there was a span of 6 bases. The CDR3 sequence is CASSLGVNNEQFF. CDR3 DNA: TGTGCCAGCAGCTTGGGAGTGAACAATGAGCAGTTCTTC.

This clone came up once. J is TRBJ2-7 and V is TRBV19, with 7 positions matching TRBD1. Germline CDR1 and CDR2: LNHDA and SQIVND (reference sequence). J was trimmed by 3 bases and V by 11 bases; bases with no gene match: 7. CDR3 length equals 12 residues. CDR3 sequence (DNA): TGTGCCCGGGACAGAAGACGCTACGAGCAGTACTTC. Protein sequence: CARDRRRYEQYF.

The gene calls are TRBV10-3 and TRBJ1-5; TRBD1 is a possible D gene (5 bases). CDR3 length: 14 residues. Germline V gives CDR1 ENHRY, CDR2 SYGVKD. Trimming shortened V by 0 bases and J by 7 bases, and 10 bases separated the two germline ends. The CDR3 reads CAISESRQGQPQHF. DNA for the CDR3: TGTGCCATCAGTGAGTCGAGGCAGGGACAGCCCCAGCATTTT.

The genes are TRBV4-2 and TRBJ2-2; a possible D gene is TRBD2 (6 bases). Germline-derived CDR1 and CDR2 are LGHNA and YNFKEQ. This CDR3 is 15 amino acids long. Trimming pared 3 bases from V and 5 bases from J, leaving 13 bases between. The CDR3 DNA sequence: TGTGCCAGCAGCCATGGAGGGACCGGGACCGGGGAGCTGTTTTTT. This sequence encodes CASSHGGTGTGELFF.